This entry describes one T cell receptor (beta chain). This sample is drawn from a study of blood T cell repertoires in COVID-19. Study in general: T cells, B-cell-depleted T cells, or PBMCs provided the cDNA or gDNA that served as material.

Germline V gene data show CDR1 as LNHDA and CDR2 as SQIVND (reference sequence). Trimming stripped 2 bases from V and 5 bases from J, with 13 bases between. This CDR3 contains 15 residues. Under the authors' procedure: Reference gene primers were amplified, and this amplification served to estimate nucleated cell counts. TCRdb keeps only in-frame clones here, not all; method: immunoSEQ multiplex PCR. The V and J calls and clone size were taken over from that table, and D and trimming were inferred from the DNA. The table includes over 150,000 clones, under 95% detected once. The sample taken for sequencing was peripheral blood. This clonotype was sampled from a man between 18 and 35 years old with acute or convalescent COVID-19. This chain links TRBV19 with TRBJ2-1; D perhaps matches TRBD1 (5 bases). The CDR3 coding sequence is TGTGCCAGTAGTATACCGACAAGGGGCCACAATGAGCAGTTCTTC. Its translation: CASSIPTRGHNEQFF.